The rows below give T cell receptor beta chains drawn from one sample of a study of blood T cell repertoires in COVID-19. The data were produced by immunoSEQ multiplex PCR, yet TCRdb's version contains in-frame clones alone and is incomplete. The sample has some 220,000 clones, almost 85% seen once. Sequencing was performed on peripheral blood. The receptors were sampled from a man between 45 and 60 years old with acute or convalescent COVID-19. Both conserved end residues are part of each CDR3. D genes are given only for firm matches.

TRBJ2-7,NA,TRBV28,CASSLTGTYEQYF,TGTGCCAGCAGTTTAACAGGGACCTACGAGCAGTACTTC
TRBJ2-6,TRBD2,TRBV27,CASSLWGGSGANVLTF,TGTGCCAGCAGTTTATGGGGGGGTTCTGGGGCCAACGTCCTGACTTTC
TRBJ2-1,NA,TRBV9,CASSVAASAYNEQFF,TGTGCCAGCAGCGTAGCAGCTAGCGCATACAATGAGCAGTTCTTC
TRBJ1-6,TRBD1,TRBV5-1,CASSLGQLGNSPLHF,TGCGCCAGCAGCCTGGGACAGTTAGGAAATTCACCCCTCCACTTT
TRBJ1-5,NA,TRBV19,CASSISQISNQPQHF,TGTGCCAGTAGTATAAGTCAGATTAGCAATCAGCCCCAGCATTTT
TRBJ2-1,TRBD1,TRBV27,CASSLWGQHNEQFF,TGTGCCAGCAGTTTATGGGGACAGCACAATGAGCAGTTCTTC
TRBJ2-1,NA,TRBV20-1,CSARDNYEQFF,TGCAGTGCTAGAGATAACTATGAGCAGTTCTTC
TRBJ2-7,NA,TRBV6-5,CASSYSASREQYF,TGTGCCAGCAGTTACTCAGCGAGCCGCGAGCAGTACTTC
TRBJ1-3,NA,TRBV4-1,CASSQDLEYRRGNTIYF,TGCGCCAGCAGCCAAGATCTAGAGTACCGACGTGGAAACACCATATATTTT
TRBJ1-6,NA,TRBV11-3,CASSPRGINSPLHF,TGTGCCAGCAGCCCCCGGGGAATCAATTCACCCCTCCACTTT
TRBJ2-7,TRBD2,TRBV7-3,CASSPGTSPTYEQYF,TGTGCCAGCAGCCCCGGGACTAGCCCCACCTACGAGCAGTACTTC
TRBJ2-7,NA,TRBV4-2,CASSHSGSYEQYF,TGTGCCAGCAGCCATTCCGGGAGCTACGAGCAGTACTTC
TRBJ2-5,TRBD2,TRBV7-9,CASSSTTASGSGETQYF,TGTGCCAGCAGCTCCACTACAGCCAGCGGGAGTGGAGAGACCCAGTACTTC
TRBJ1-2,TRBD1,TRBV11-2,CASSLGRTGLGYGYTF,TGTGCCAGCAGCTTAGGGCGGACAGGGTTAGGGTATGGCTACACCTTC
TRBJ2-3,NA,TRBV27,CASSSLGTDTQYF,TGTGCCAGCAGTTCCCTCGGGACAGATACGCAGTATTTT
TRBJ1-6,NA,TRBV5-1,CASSLAGERSPLHF,TGCGCCAGCAGCTTGGCAGGGGAAAGATCACCCCTCCACTTT
TRBJ1-1,TRBD1,TRBV6-6,CASSYSGDRGGTEAFF,TGTGCCAGCAGTTACTCGGGAGACAGGGGGGGCACTGAAGCTTTCTTT
TRBJ2-7,NA,TRBV5-4,CASSFGGPSSYEQYF,TGTGCCAGCAGCTTCGGAGGCCCGAGCTCCTACGAGCAGTACTTC
TRBJ2-3,TRBD2,TRBV4-1,CASSRGTTQVTDTQYF,TGCGCCAGCAGCCGCGGGACTACGCAAGTCACAGATACGCAGTATTTT
TRBJ1-5,TRBD1,TRBV5-1,CASRFGTGLNQPQHF,TGCGCCAGCAGGTTTGGGACAGGTCTCAATCAGCCCCAGCATTTT